A selection of T cell receptor beta chains follows, all from one sample in a study of CD8 T cells in Susac syndrome. TCRdb reprocessed the immunoSEQ multiplex PCR reads via MiXCR and lists one record per CDR3 protein. The sample shows 150,000 to 200,000 distinct CDR3 sequences, 93% of them seen only once. The sequencing input was CD4+ T cells from PBMCs. These TCRs come from a human donor in good health. Each CDR3 is given without its conserved first and last residue. Fields, in order: J gene, D gene, V gene, CDR3 protein. D genes are given only for firm matches.

J: TRBJ2-2
D: TRBD1
V: TRBV10-2
CDR3: AIRGPNTGELF

J: TRBJ1-2
D: TRBD1
V: TRBV3-1
CDR3: ASSPVGTGGRNT

J: TRBJ1-2
D: .
V: TRBV29-1
CDR3: SVRRTFDGGYT

J: TRBJ1-1
D: .
V: TRBV19
CDR3: ASTSRGPNTEAF

J: TRBJ2-7
D: .
V: TRBV11-1
CDR3: ASSLHTVSYEQY

J: TRBJ2-7
D: TRBD1
V: TRBV27
CDR3: ASSSLGTGSYEQY

J: TRBJ2-6
D: .
V: TRBV18
CDR3: ASSYEGSMSSGANVLT

J: TRBJ2-2
D: .
V: TRBV4-2
CDR3: ASSQDSNTGELF

J: TRBJ1-3
D: .
V: TRBV5-1
CDR3: ASSLRGTVSGNTIY

J: TRBJ1-6
D: .
V: TRBV5-1
CDR3: ASSLASGRGNSPLH

J: TRBJ2-6
D: .
V: TRBV11-1
CDR3: ASSLGIGVSGAGNDGANVLT

J: TRBJ2-7
D: .
V: TRBV7-7
CDR3: ASSLALGYEQY

J: TRBJ1-2
D: TRBD1
V: TRBV4-1
CDR3: ASSQDPQGADYGYT

J: TRBJ2-2
D: .
V: TRBV5-1
CDR3: ASSPFGELF